The 21 T cell receptor beta chains in this list originate from one sample, sequenced in a study of blood T cell repertoires in COVID-19. The data were produced by immunoSEQ multiplex PCR, yet TCRdb's version contains in-frame clones alone and is incomplete. The sample has approximately 260,000 clones; 85% to 90% are singletons. The sequenced material came from peripheral blood. The receptors stem from a woman between 40 and 50 years old with acute or convalescent COVID-19.

The rearrangement links TRBV9 to TRBJ1-2, with a tentative D call TRBD1 (5 bases). The CDR3 loop spans 11 amino acids. Trimming stripped 0 bases from V and 9 bases from J, with 6 bases between. The germline V gene encodes CDR1 SGDLS and CDR2 YYNGEE. The CDR3 spells CASSVGGRYTF. The CDR3 DNA follows: TGTGCCAGCAGCGTAGGGGGCCGCTACACCTTC.

The V call is TRBV9, the J call TRBJ2-1, with 11 bases fitting TRBD2. The V and J ends lost 4 bases and 14 bases, in that order; junction bases with no gene match: 14. The CDR3 has 15 residues. Germline V gene sequence: CDR1 SGDLS, CDR2 YYNGEE. The CDR3 DNA reads as TGTGCCAGCAGCCCCCAGGAGAGACTAGCGGGGACCGAGTTCTTC. Protein: CASSPQERLAGTEFF.

V gene TRBV6-5 combines with J gene TRBJ2-2; unclear D gene. Germline V gene data show CDR1 as MNHEY and CDR2 as SVGAGI. Trimming removed 1 base at V and 7 bases at J, with 10 bases between. The CDR3 covers 14 residues. The CDR3 sequence is CASSYLLVNGELFF. The CDR3 DNA is TGTGCCAGCAGTTACTTACTGGTAAACGGGGAGCTGTTTTTT.

The CDR3 DNA sequence: TGTGCCAGCACGGGCAGGGAGGGGACCCAGTACTTC. Translated: CASTGREGTQYF. V is TRBV12-3 or TRBV12-4 and J is TRBJ2-5, with TRBD2 identical over 7 bases. The CDR3 totals 12 residues. J lost 7 bases, V lost 7 bases, and 6 bases had no gene match.

This sequence joins TRBV6-4 and TRBJ1-6; D might be TRBD1 (6 bases). Trimming removed 5 bases at V and 9 bases at J, with 23 bases between. CDR3 size: 17 residues. CDR1 MRHNA and CDR2 SNTAGT come from the germline V gene. CDR3 loop: CASSLDPFTGYGSPLHF. The CDR3 coding sequence is TGTGCCAGCAGTTTGGATCCCTTTACAGGGTACGGTTCACCCCTCCACTTT.

This chain links TRBV5-4 with TRBJ1-1; maybe TRBD1 (5 bases). The CDR3 has 15 residues. The germline V and J ends were trimmed by 0 bases and 0 bases, with 9 bases remaining between them. Germline V gene sequence: CDR1 SGHNT, CDR2 YYREEE (reference sequence). For the CDR3, the DNA is TGTGCCAGCAGCTTGGCAGGGCCCGTGAACACTGAAGCTTTCTTT. Protein product: CASSLAGPVNTEAFF.

The CDR3 DNA follows: TGCGCCAGCAGCCCCGACAGAACTATAGGCTACACCTTC. It translates to CASSPDRTIGYTF. The rearrangement joins TRBV5-1 to TRBJ1-2; the D gene is possibly TRBD1 (5 bases). Deletions cut 4 bases from V and 8 bases from J, with 15 bases between. This CDR3 is built from 13 residues. Germline CDR1 and CDR2: SGHRS and YFSETQ.

J is TRBJ2-3 and V is TRBV3-1 (or the pseudogene TRBV3-2), with 10 bases identical to TRBD2. The V segment lost 7 bases and the J segment 5 bases; nucleotides outside the gene matches: 9. Germline V gene sequence: CDR1 LGHDT, CDR2 YNNKEL (reference sequence). CDR3 length equals 15 residues. This chain's CDR3 is CASTNSGGPGDTQYF. As DNA, the CDR3 is TGTGCCAGCACGAATAGCGGGGGGCCGGGAGATACGCAGTATTTT.

This rearrangement joins TRBV12-2 to TRBJ2-7; TRBD2 was called by the table and not checked on the DNA. TRBV12-2 is given as a pseudogene. The CDR3 is 16 residues long. The DNA for the CDR3 is TGTGCAAGTCGCTTAGGACTAGCGGGGGGGCCGAGAGAGCAGTACGTC. It yields the protein CASRLGLAGGPREQYV.

The V call is TRBV2, the J call TRBJ1-3; D unresolved. CDR3 length equals 13 residues. V was cut by 9 bases and J by 2 bases, with 11 bases left in between. The germline V gene has CDR1 SNHLY and CDR2 FYNNEI. CDR3 amino acids: CASRLEAGNTIYF. DNA of the CDR3: TGTGCCAGTCGATTGGAGGCTGGAAACACCATATATTTT.

The chain has TRBV5-6 and TRBJ1-5; TRBD1 might be the D (6 bases). Trimming took off 3 bases at V and 3 bases at J, with 13 bases between the two ends. CDR1 SGHDT and CDR2 YYEEEE come from the germline V gene. This CDR3 has 15 residues. CDR3 protein: CASSSGGQNNQPQHF. CDR3 in DNA: TGTGCCAGCAGCTCCGGAGGACAGAACAATCAGCCCCAGCATTTT. Full variable domain (remainder filled in from reference TRBV5-6 and TRBJ1-5): DAGVTQSPTHLIKTRGQQVTLRCSPKSGHDTVSWYQQALGQGPQFIFQYYEEEERQRGNFPDRFSGHQFPNYSSELNVNALLLGDSALYLCASSSGGQNNQPQHFGDGTRLSIL.

The chain links TRBV19 to TRBJ2-7; D not resolved. CDR3 length: 13 amino acids. Germline loops: CDR1 LNHDA, CDR2 SQIVND (reference sequence). The V end lost 8 bases, the J end lost 4 bases, and 15 bases lay between the germline ends. CDR3 in amino acids: CASSKCSPYEQYV. The CDR3 DNA reads as TGTGCCAGTTCTAAATGCTCGCCATACGAGCAGTACGTC.

This clone occurred once. The V and J genes are TRBV3-1 (or the pseudogene TRBV3-2) and TRBJ1-2; 7 bases are a match to TRBD1. The V gene's germline CDR1 is LGHDT and CDR2 YNNKEL (reference sequence). Unmatched junction bases numbered 5, after V lost 3 bases and J lost 4 bases. The CDR3 is 14 amino acids. This CDR3 reads CASSHEEGAYGYTF. The DNA of the CDR3 is TGTGCCAGCAGCCACGAGGAGGGGGCCTATGGCTACACCTTC.

V gene TRBV5-1 combines with J gene TRBJ1-4; 8 nucleotides line up with TRBD1. V dropped 4 bases and J dropped 9; count of bases not matched to a gene: 11. Per the germline V gene, CDR1 is SGHRS and CDR2 is YFSETQ. The CDR3 is 15 amino acids. The chain's CDR3 is CASSGNRGARKKLFF. CDR3 DNA: TGCGCCAGCAGCGGCAACAGGGGGGCTAGGAAAAAACTGTTTTTT.

The rearrangement uses TRBV4-1 and TRBJ1-3, with TRBD1 matching 7 bases. With 0 bases clipped from V and 0 bases from J, the junction kept 14 bases outside the gene matches. This CDR3 region has 20 residues. CDR1 and CDR2 from the germline V gene are MGHRA and YSYEKL. CDR3 coding DNA: TGCGCCAGCAGCCAAGATTGGTTAGGTTCAGGGGGAATCTCTGGAAACACCATATATTTT. This gives the protein CASSQDWLGSGGISGNTIYF.

This clone was recorded a few times. The sample has other DNA sequences that encode this CDR3 too. This sequence joins TRBV6-5 and TRBJ1-5, with a weak D call TRBD1 (6 bases). This CDR3 contains 13 residues. Germline V CDR1 and CDR2: MNHEY, SVGAGI. CDR3: CGTRGGPNQPQHF. In nucleotides, the CDR3 is TGTGGCACCAGGGGAGGGCCCAATCAGCCCCAGCATTTT.

This sequence joins TRBV5-6 and TRBJ1-1, with 9 bases identical to TRBD1. The J segment lost 6 bases and the V segment lost 3 bases, leaving 9 bases of the junction unmatched. The CDR3 has 15 amino acids. Germline CDR1 is SGHDT and CDR2 is YYEEEE. The CDR3, as DNA: TGTGCCAGCAGCTACCTACAGGGGGCGAGGGCTGAAGCTTTCTTT. Residues: CASSYLQGARAEAFF.

This clone was seen once. The chain combines TRBV6-1 with TRBJ1-2; maybe TRBD1 (6 bases). Trimming pared 3 bases from V and 1 base from J, leaving 6 bases between. CDR3 length: 13 amino acids. Germline CDR1 MNHNS, CDR2 SASEGT. The CDR3 DNA reads as TGTGCCAGCAGTGACAGGGGTAACTATGGCTACACCTTC. It yields the protein CASSDRGNYGYTF.

The CDR3 DNA follows: TGCGCCAGCAGCCACCGCCCGGGACAGGGTGCTTCGGGGCAGTTCTTC. Translating gives CASSHRPGQGASGQFF. The chain carries TRBV4-1 and TRBJ2-1; 9 positions agree with TRBD1. The CDR3 consists of 16 residues. V was pared by 3 bases and J by 12 bases, with 15 bases of the junction left unmatched. CDR1 and CDR2 from the germline V gene are MGHRA and YSYEKL.

The chain employs TRBV10-2 and TRBJ1-2, with 8 bases aligning to TRBD1. J gave up 2 bases and V 7 bases, and 15 bases lay outside the gene matches. The CDR3 runs to 17 residues. Germline assignment: CDR1 WSHSY and CDR2 SAAADI. CDR3 sequence reads: CASTSLRDRSLNYGYTF. In DNA form, the CDR3 reads TGCGCCAGCACCTCGCTTAGGGACAGGAGCCTAAACTATGGCTACACCTTC.

This clone was seen a single time. The chain joins TRBV6-4 to TRBJ1-2, with D possibly being TRBD1 (6 bases). The CDR3 consists of 14 residues. Germline CDR1 is MRHNA and CDR2 is SNTAGT. The V and J ends lost 6 bases and 4 bases respectively, with 15 bases between them. CDR3: CASSPQGSLYGYTF. CDR3 in DNA: TGTGCCAGCAGCCCACAGGGATCTCTCTATGGCTACACCTTC.